The 16 T cell receptor beta chains below all came from one sample that was sequenced in a study of T cell responses to AZD1222 COVID-19 vaccine. Profiling relied on immunoSEQ multiplex PCR, and the TCRdb table lists in-frame clones only, not all of them. Of roughly 93,000 clones detected, roughly 90% appear once; the ten largest clones hold roughly 24%. Here the sequenced sample was peripheral blood, taken on day 0 of AZD1222 vaccination. The receptors originated from an adult in good health.

V gene TRBV11-3 combines with J gene TRBJ2-2; 8 nucleotides agree with TRBD1. Per germline, CDR1 SGHNT and CDR2 YENEEA. The CDR3 extends over 15 amino acids. V was pared by 5 bases and J by 5 bases, with 7 bases of the junction left unmatched. CDR3 sequence (DNA): TGTGCCAGCAGCCCCGGGACAGGACGGACCGGGGAGCTGTTTTTT. Amino acid sequence: CASSPGTGRTGELFF.

The rearrangement links TRBV28 to TRBJ1-2; unclear D gene. The V and J ends lost 3 bases and 0 bases respectively, with 2 bases between them. Per the germline V gene, CDR1 is MDHEN and CDR2 is SYDVKM. The CDR3 is 12 residues long. This chain's CDR3 is CASSLSNYGYTF. As DNA, the CDR3 is TGTGCCAGCAGTTTGTCTAACTATGGCTACACCTTC.

The chain is built from TRBV7-2 and TRBJ2-5; the D is unclear. Germline CDR1 SGHTA, CDR2 FQGNSA. This CDR3 is 14 amino acids long. Deletions cut 2 bases from V and 5 bases from J, with 12 bases between. The CDR3: CASSLTPRAETQYF. In DNA, the CDR3 is TGTGCCAGCAGCTTAACTCCTAGAGCGGAGACCCAGTACTTC.

The genes are TRBV6-5 and TRBJ1-5, with 9 bases matching TRBD1. The CDR3 loop spans 13 amino acids. V lost 7 bases, J lost 6 bases, and 4 bases stayed unmatched. Germline CDR1 is MNHEY and CDR2 is SVGAGI. The CDR3 sequence is CASNEDRGQPQHF. The CDR3 DNA reads TGTGCCAGCAACGAGGACAGGGGTCAGCCCCAGCATTTT.

This clone was recorded a few times. The V gene is TRBV2, the J gene TRBJ1-4, with 10 bases fitting TRBD1. Germline CDR1 and CDR2: SNHLY and FYNNEI. J gave up 7 bases and V 4 bases, and 6 bases lay outside the gene matches. This CDR3 has 15 residues. CDR3 in amino acids: CASSGQGAKGEKLFF. The CDR3 DNA reads as TGTGCCAGCAGTGGACAGGGGGCTAAAGGTGAAAAACTGTTTTTT. The variable domain in full, completed from reference TRBV2 and TRBJ1-4, reads EPEVTQTPSHQVTQMGQEVILRCVPISNHLYFYWYRQILGQKVEFLVSFYNNEISEKSEIFDDQFSVERPDGSNFTLKIRSTKLEDSAMYFCASSGQGAKGEKLFFGSGTQLSVL.

In its sample, this clone was seen a few times. V and J are TRBV27 and TRBJ1-6; TRBD1 matches 8 bases. The CDR3 covers 16 residues. V dropped 3 bases and J dropped 4; count of bases not matched to a gene: 5. The germline V gene encodes CDR1 MNHEY and CDR2 SMNVEV (reference sequence). The CDR3 nucleotides are TGTGCCAGCAGTTTCAATCAGGGGGCTTATAATTCACCCCTCCACTTT. It is translated as CASSFNQGAYNSPLHF.

This clone was detected only a few times. The chain employs TRBV9 and TRBJ1-3; D not certain. The V gene lost 1 base and the J gene lost 7 bases, with 15 bases spanning the gap. Germline loops: CDR1 SGDLS, CDR2 YYNGEE. This CDR3 is 15 amino acids long. The CDR3 region is CASSVLSGSENTIYF. CDR3 nucleotide sequence: TGTGCCAGCAGCGTACTGAGCGGTTCTGAGAACACCATATATTTT.

The CDR3 here is CASSPVADRTDTQYF. Written as DNA, the CDR3 is TGTGCCAGCTCACCAGTGGCGGACCGCACAGATACGCAGTATTTT. The rearrangement links TRBV18 to TRBJ2-3; D remains ambiguous. Trimming took off 2 bases at V and 1 base at J, with 10 bases between the two ends. This CDR3 contains 15 residues. The germline V gene has CDR1 KGHSH and CDR2 LQKENI. The variable domain in full, completed from reference TRBV18 and TRBJ2-3, reads NAGVMQNPRHLVRRRGQEARLRCSPMKGHSHVYWYRQLPEEGLKFMVYLQKENIIDESGMPKERFSAEFPKEGPSILRIQQVVRGDSAAYFCASSPVADRTDTQYFGPGTRLTVL.

V gene TRBV5-1 combines with J gene TRBJ2-3, with a tentative D call TRBD1 (5 bases). The CDR3 runs 15 residues. Trimming left V 2 bases short and J 3 bases short, with 13 bases between. Germline-derived CDR1 and CDR2 are SGHRS and YFSETQ. CDR3 DNA: TGCGCCAGCAGCTTCGCAGGGATGGTTACAGATACGCAGTATTTT. Translating gives CASSFAGMVTDTQYF.

The chain couples TRBV24-1 to TRBJ2-7, with D possibly matching TRBD2 (6 bases). V was trimmed by 2 bases and J by 6 bases, leaving 22 bases between them. The CDR3 totals 17 residues. The germline gives CDR1 KGHDR, CDR2 SFDVKD. The CDR3 coding sequence is TGTGCCACCAGTGATTGTCAGGGTGGAGGGATTTTATGCGAGCAGTACTTC. Amino acids: CATSDCQGGGILCEQYF.

The rearrangement uses TRBV7-9 and TRBJ1-4; perhaps TRBD1 as D (5 bases). CDR3 length: 15 residues. The V end lost 4 bases, the J end lost 5 bases, and 14 bases lay between the germline ends. CDR1 is SEHNR and CDR2 is FQNEAQ in the germline V gene (reference sequence). This CDR3 reads CASSSVSRANEKLFF. The CDR3 nucleotides are TGTGCCAGCAGCTCAGTCTCCAGGGCGAATGAAAAACTGTTTTTT.

The chain uses TRBV28 and TRBJ2-7; 11 nucleotides agree with TRBD2. This CDR3 contains 15 residues. Germline CDR1 and CDR2: MDHEN and SYDVKM. J was trimmed by 4 bases and V by 7 bases; bases with no gene match: 9. CDR3 in amino acids: CASNVAGGPSYEQYF. The CDR3 bases are TGTGCCAGCAATGTAGCGGGAGGGCCATCTTACGAGCAGTACTTC.

V gene TRBV5-1 combines with J gene TRBJ2-1, with D possibly matching TRBD2 (5 bases). The CDR3 sequence is 15 residues long. Germline V lookup: CDR1 SGHRS, CDR2 YFSETQ. V was cut by 0 bases and J by 5 bases, with 12 bases left in between. CDR3: CASSLGGTSHNEQFF. As DNA, the CDR3 is TGCGCCAGCAGCTTGGGGGGAACTAGTCACAATGAGCAGTTCTTC.

V gene TRBV14 combines with J gene TRBJ2-7; D remains ambiguous. Germline V gene data show CDR1 as SGHDN and CDR2 as FVKESK. The CDR3 has 15 amino acids. V lost 1 base and J 5 bases, leaving 15 bases between the germline ends. CDR3 sequence reads: CASSQGFSRYDEQYF. CDR3 coding DNA: TGTGCCAGCAGCCAAGGGTTTAGCCGCTACGACGAGCAGTACTTC.

V usage is TRBV24-1 and J usage is TRBJ2-2, with TRBD1 identical over 8 bases. Germline values: CDR1 KGHDR, CDR2 SFDVKD. CDR3 length equals 16 residues. Trimming cost V 6 bases and J 6 bases; bases outside gene matches: 11. The CDR3 here is CATSQSGQVGPGELFF. CDR3 sequence (DNA): TGTGCCACCAGTCAATCGGGACAGGTGGGCCCCGGGGAGCTGTTTTTT.

The V gene is TRBV7-9, the J gene TRBJ1-5; possibly TRBD1 for D (5 bases). Between the trimmed V and J ends, which lost 7 bases and 6 bases, there was a span of 13 bases. This CDR3 spans 13 amino acids. Germline V gene data show CDR1 as SEHNR and CDR2 as FQNEAQ (reference sequence). CDR3 sequence reads: CASTVGGGQPQHF. In DNA, the CDR3 is TGTGCCAGCACCGTTGGGGGGGGTCAGCCCCAGCATTTT.